The subject of this entry is one T cell receptor beta chain. Its antigen is not known. J gave up 7 bases and V 5 bases, and 5 bases lay outside the gene matches. From germline, CDR1 is SGHAT and CDR2 FQNNGV. The CDR3 length is 15 residues. These data are taken from a study of beta chain features in type 1 diabetes. Sorting with CD45RO/CCR7/CD25/CD127/CD95/CD27 yielded naive, central memory, regulatory and stem-like memory CD4+ cells. Reverse transcription of all isolated RNA meant that expressed TCRB transcripts were sequenced. Profiling relied on immunoSEQ multiplex PCR, and the TCRdb table lists in-frame clones only, not all of them. The sample yields about 180,000 clones, about 13% seen once. Points from the study as a whole: Cells expressing TCR highly could be over-represented by cDNA sequencing. Naive, central memory and Treg TCRB repertoires appeared more alike in patients than in healthy donors.

Sequenced sample: central memory CD4+ T cells from blood. The TCR originated in a woman in her late teens or twenties in good health. V gene TRBV11-2 combines with J gene TRBJ2-2, with 12 positions matching TRBD1. CDR3 in amino acids: CASSPGQGANGELFF. The CDR3 nucleotides are TGTGCCAGCAGCCCGGGACAGGGGGCGAACGGGGAGCTGTTTTTT.